A single sample is the source of the 25 T cell receptor beta chains below, sequenced in a study of blood T cell repertoires in COVID-19. Sequencing was performed with immunoSEQ multiplex PCR; in TCRdb, only in-frame clones are kept and a portion is missing. Among approximately 260,000 clones, approximately 80% were seen once, and the ten largest hold around 3.6%. Material: peripheral blood. The receptors stem from a woman aged 40 to 55 with active or convalescent COVID-19.

The chain is built from TRBV5-1 and TRBJ1-4; TRBD1 aligns across 7 bases. The CDR3 contains 15 residues. After removal of 1 base from V and 4 bases from J, the junction contained 4 bases not matched to a gene. Per the germline V gene, CDR1 is SGHRS and CDR2 is YFSETQ. The CDR3, as DNA: TGCGCCAGCAGCTTGAGGGACAGCCTTAATGAAAAACTGTTTTTT. This translates into CASSLRDSLNEKLFF. Filled out from reference TRBV5-1 and TRBJ1-4, the complete variable domain reads KAGVTQTPRYLIKTRGQQVTLSCSPISGHRSVSWYQQTPGQGLQFLFEYFSETQRNKGNFPGRFSGRQFSNSRSEMNVSTLELGDSALYLCASSLRDSLNEKLFFGSGTQLSVL.

The chain is built from TRBV7-2 and TRBJ2-7; D remains ambiguous. The germline V gene has CDR1 SGHTA and CDR2 FQGNSA. There are 15 residues in the CDR3. The ends were cut back, 5 bases at V and 7 bases at J, with 21 bases in the middle. CDR3 residues: CASSLNPTFGREQYF. In DNA form, the CDR3 reads TGTGCCAGCAGCCTCAACCCGACATTCGGCCGGGAGCAGTACTTC.

V is TRBV2 and J is TRBJ1-4; TRBD1 aligns across 7 bases. Trimming at V came to 11 bases and at J to 4 bases, leaving 4 bases not matched to a gene. In germline, CDR1 is SNHLY, CDR2 FYNNEI. CDR3 length: 12 amino acids. The CDR3 DNA reads as TGTGCCCGTGGGACAGTTAATGAAAAACTGTTTTTT. Translation gives CARGTVNEKLFF.

Turning to this clone: One end of the junction does not line up with germline, which may come from a read error. V usage is TRBV4-2 and J usage is TRBJ2-5; D possibly corresponds to TRBD1 (6 bases). The germline V gene encodes CDR1 LGHNA and CDR2 YNFKEQ. The CDR3 is made up of 16 amino acids. This CDR3 is CASSQAEGETQETQHF. The CDR3 nucleotides read TGTGCCAGCAGCCAAGCAGAGGGGGAGACCCAAGAGACCCAGCACTTC.

This clone was detected once. This chain joins TRBV28 and TRBJ1-2; D possibly corresponds to TRBD1 (5 bases). Germline V gene data show CDR1 as MDHEN and CDR2 as SYDVKM. The CDR3 runs 15 residues. The V end lost 2 bases, the J end lost 8 bases, and 18 bases lay between the germline ends. Written as DNA, the CDR3 is TGTGCCAGCAGTTTAGGGGGGAGCGACGGGTCCGGCTACACCTTC. This gives the protein CASSLGGSDGSGYTF.

The chain combines TRBV12-3 or TRBV12-4 with TRBJ2-5; D not resolved. This CDR3 has 12 residues. The V gene lost 6 bases and the J gene lost 5 bases, with 10 bases spanning the gap. The CDR3 reads CASSLIGETQYF. In nucleotides, the CDR3 is TGTGCCAGCAGCCTGATCGGGGAGACCCAGTACTTC.

Here the CDR3 DNA reads TGTGCCAGCAGCCTTACCGGGACTAGCAACAATGAGCAGTTCTTC. Translation: CASSLTGTSNNEQFF. This chain connects TRBV7-2 to TRBJ2-1; 9 bases map to TRBD2. With V trimmed by 5 bases and J by 5 bases, 7 bases remained unmatched. In germline, CDR1 is SGHTA, CDR2 FQGNSA. This CDR3 region has 15 residues.

The CDR3 reads CASSLAGTGTTEAFF. The DNA of the CDR3 is TGTGCCAGCAGCTTAGCAGGGACAGGGACCACTGAAGCTTTCTTT. The chain is built from TRBV7-9 and TRBJ1-1; 9 bases align to TRBD1. The CDR3 is 15 residues long. Trimming cost V 0 bases and J 4 bases; bases outside gene matches: 3. Per the germline V gene, CDR1 is SEHNR and CDR2 is FQNEAQ (reference sequence).

The gene calls are TRBV12-3 or TRBV12-4 and TRBJ2-4, with D tentatively TRBD1 (5 bases). V lost 4 bases to trimming and J lost 5 bases, with 9 bases between them. The CDR3 is 13 amino acids. Written as DNA, the CDR3 is TGTGCCAGCAGTTCGACGACAGAAAACATTCAGTACTTC. Protein sequence: CASSSTTENIQYF.

The CDR3, as DNA: TGTGCCAGCAGGGTGCACACGACAGGGTTCTCTGAAGCTTTCTTT. Translated: CASRVHTTGFSEAFF. The J gene is TRBJ1-1, the V gene TRBV28, with TRBD1 identical over 7 bases. The V gene's germline CDR1 is MDHEN and CDR2 SYDVKM. CDR3 size: 15 residues. Trimming at V came to 6 bases and at J to 6 bases, leaving 13 bases not matched to a gene.

Only a few counts were recorded for this clone. The chain employs TRBV10-1 and TRBJ2-2; no firm D call. CDR1 is WNHNN and CDR2 is SYGVQD in the germline V gene (reference sequence). The CDR3 extends over 14 amino acids. V lost 0 bases to trimming and J lost 4 bases, with 6 bases between them. The CDR3 reads CASSESSRTGELFF. In nucleotides, the CDR3 is TGCGCCAGCAGTGAGTCTTCCCGCACCGGGGAGCTGTTTTTT.

The count of this clone is one. V is TRBV12-3 or TRBV12-4 and J is TRBJ2-3; 11 bases fit TRBD2. There are 13 residues in the CDR3. V was pared by 6 bases and J by 5 bases, with 1 base of the junction left unmatched. In DNA, the CDR3 is TGTGCCAGCAGCCTAGCGGGGGGAGATACGCAGTATTTT. It is translated as CASSLAGGDTQYF.

The chain carries TRBV6-2 or TRBV6-3 and TRBJ2-1; TRBD1 agrees at 9 bases. Germline V lookup: CDR1 MNHEY, CDR2 SVGEGT. The CDR3 has 16 amino acids. The ends lost 5 bases at V and 4 bases at J; junction bases unmatched: 9. The CDR3 region has the DNA TGTGCCAGCAGTGGTTCCGGGACAGGGTTTTACAATGAGCAGTTCTTC. This sequence encodes CASSGSGTGFYNEQFF.

DNA of the CDR3: TGTGCCAGCAGCCATAGCGGGGGAGGATACAATGAGCAGTTCTTC. The encoded protein is CASSHSGGGYNEQFF. V is TRBV3-1 (or the pseudogene TRBV3-2) and J is TRBJ2-1; 9 bases line up with TRBD2. The V gene end was trimmed by 3 bases and the J gene end by 4 bases; junction bases not matched to a gene: 4. There are 15 residues in the CDR3. CDR1 LGHDT and CDR2 YNNKEL come from the germline V gene (reference sequence).

In its sample, this clone was seen a few times. The V gene is TRBV5-1, the J gene TRBJ2-5; D is perhaps TRBD1 (5 bases). The V and J ends lost 4 bases and 5 bases respectively, with 12 bases between them. The CDR3 extends over 13 amino acids. The germline V gene has CDR1 SGHRS and CDR2 YFSETQ. The CDR3 nucleotides read TGCGCCAGCAGCGGCAGGGATTTGGAGACCCAGTACTTC. This encodes CASSGRDLETQYF.

This chain connects TRBV28 to TRBJ1-1, with TRBD1 identical over 7 bases. The CDR3 sequence is 14 residues long. Unmatched junction bases numbered 7, after V lost 3 bases and J lost 6 bases. From germline, CDR1 is MDHEN and CDR2 SYDVKM. CDR3 nucleotides: TGTGCCAGCAGTTTCCCGGGACAGTTTTCTGAAGCTTTCTTT. Translated, it gives CASSFPGQFSEAFF.

This rearrangement joins TRBV6-1 to TRBJ1-3; D is perhaps TRBD1 (5 bases). V shed 2 bases and J shed 1 base, with 9 bases lying between them. Per the germline V gene, CDR1 is MNHNS and CDR2 is SASEGT. The CDR3 contains 15 residues. This CDR3 is CASSESQGSGNTIYF. CDR3 coding DNA: TGTGCCAGCAGTGAATCCCAGGGTTCTGGAAACACCATATATTTT.

The chain combines TRBV30 with TRBJ1-3; no firm D call. V lost 1 base and J lost 4, with 5 bases in between. Germline CDR1 and CDR2: GTSNPN and SVGIG (reference sequence). The CDR3 is 12 residues long. The CDR3 here is CAWSGTGNTIYF. As DNA, the CDR3 is TGTGCCTGGAGTGGTACAGGAAACACCATATATTTT.

The chain recombines TRBV9 with TRBJ2-3, with 9 bases that match TRBD1. This CDR3 region has 15 residues. Germline CDR1 is SGDLS and CDR2 is YYNGEE. With V trimmed by 3 bases and J by 1 base, 3 bases remained unmatched. The CDR3 DNA follows: TGTGCCAGCAGCGGATACAGGGGGCGCACAGATACGCAGTATTTT. Amino acid sequence: CASSGYRGRTDTQYF.

The V gene is TRBV2, the J gene TRBJ2-7; 8 bases fit TRBD2. Germline trimming cut 8 bases from V and 4 bases from J; bases unmatched to any gene: 7. CDR3 length: 13 amino acids. Germline V gene lookup returns CDR1 SNHLY and CDR2 FYNNEI. The CDR3 reads CASSPGLEYEQYF. CDR3 coding DNA: TGTGCCAGCTCGCCGGGACTAGAATACGAGCAGTACTTC.

This sequence joins TRBV2 and TRBJ1-5, with D possibly matching TRBD1 (5 bases). Per germline, CDR1 SNHLY and CDR2 FYNNEI. The CDR3 sequence is 13 residues long. Trimming left V 11 bases short and J 4 bases short, with 15 bases between. The CDR3 sequence: CAAKGAVNQPQHF. CDR3 nucleotide sequence: TGTGCCGCCAAAGGGGCCGTGAATCAGCCCCAGCATTTT.

The chain recombines TRBV9 with TRBJ1-3, with D uncertain. Trimming shortened V by 0 bases and J by 0 bases, and 7 bases separated the two germline ends. The CDR3 spans 15 residues. Germline V gene data show CDR1 as SGDLS and CDR2 as YYNGEE. CDR3 DNA: TGTGCCAGCAGCGTAGACTGGAGCTCTGGAAACACCATATATTTT. It translates to CASSVDWSSGNTIYF. Based on the CDR3 plus reference TRBV9 and TRBJ1-3, the full variable domain is DSGVTQTPKHLITATGQRVTLRCSPRSGDLSVYWYQQSLDQGLQFLIQYYNGEERAKGNILERFSAQQFPDLHSELNLSSLELGDSALYFCASSVDWSSGNTIYFGEGSWLTVV.

The gene calls are TRBV7-2 and TRBJ1-1; the D is unclear. Per germline, CDR1 SGHTA and CDR2 FQGNSA. This CDR3 is built from 12 residues. Trimming cost V 4 bases and J 6 bases, with 9 bases left between them. CDR3 sequence (DNA): TGTGCCAGCAGCTCAGGACTGGCTGAAGCTTTCTTT. As protein: CASSSGLAEAFF.

This chain connects TRBV2 to TRBJ1-1; D is possibly TRBD1 (6 bases). This CDR3 comprises 13 residues. V lost 4 bases, J lost 4 bases, and 10 bases lay in between. Germline V gene data show CDR1 as SNHLY and CDR2 as FYNNEI. In DNA form, the CDR3 reads TGTGCCAGCAGTGGGGAGGGGGTCACTGAAGCTTTCTTT. It yields the protein CASSGEGVTEAFF.

The V and J genes are TRBV5-1 and TRBJ1-1; weak D call: TRBD1 (6 bases). This CDR3 is built from 15 residues. Trimming cost V 1 base and J 3 bases, with 13 bases left between them. CDR1 and CDR2 from the germline V gene are SGHRS and YFSETQ. The CDR3 region is CASSLLTGVDTEAFF. In DNA, the CDR3 is TGCGCCAGCAGCTTGTTGACAGGAGTTGACACTGAAGCTTTCTTT.